The 14 T cell receptor beta chains listed next were all sequenced from one sample in a study of blood T cell repertoires in COVID-19. Profiling relied on immunoSEQ multiplex PCR, and the TCRdb table lists in-frame clones only, not all of them. The sample consists of almost 55,000 clones, around 90% of them appearing once. Sequencing was done on a sample of peripheral blood. The receptors were sampled from a human donor in a cohort sampled during active COVID-19.

V and J are TRBV19 and TRBJ1-1, with 9 positions matching TRBD1. V lost 6 bases, J lost 0 bases, and 5 bases stayed unmatched. The length of the CDR3 is 15 residues. Germline V gene sequence: CDR1 LNHDA, CDR2 SQIVND (reference sequence). As DNA, the CDR3 is TGTGCCAGTAGGAGAGACAGGGGGATGAACACTGAAGCTTTCTTT. Amino acids: CASRRDRGMNTEAFF.

J is TRBJ2-3 and V is TRBV5-1; 8 positions agree with TRBD1. Trimming removed 4 bases from V and 2 bases from J; junction bases left unmatched: 9. The CDR3 is 16 residues long. Germline lookup yields CDR1 SGHRS and CDR2 YFSETQ. The CDR3 reads CASSRLRTGLTDTQYF. CDR3 nucleotide sequence: TGCGCCAGCAGCCGACTACGGACAGGGCTCACAGATACGCAGTATTTT.

The table lists this clone with a count of one. The rearrangement uses TRBV6-4 and TRBJ1-1; 8 bases are a match to TRBD1. The CDR3 extends over 13 amino acids. Looked up from germline, CDR1 is MRHNA and CDR2 is SNTAGT. The V segment lost 5 bases and the J segment 3 bases; nucleotides outside the gene matches: 2. This CDR3 is CASSPDRDTEAFF. The CDR3 region has the DNA TGTGCCAGCAGTCCGGACAGGGACACTGAAGCTTTCTTT.

The chain joins TRBV6-2 or TRBV6-3 to TRBJ1-3; 8 positions match TRBD1. The CDR3 runs to 15 residues. The germline V gene has CDR1 MNHEY and CDR2 SVGEGT. The V and J ends lost 6 bases and 3 bases, in that order; junction bases with no gene match: 7. The DNA of the CDR3 is TGTGCCAGCAGCACCTTCGGACAGGGTGGAAACACCATATATTTT. Amino acids: CASSTFGQGGNTIYF.

V usage is TRBV6-2 or TRBV6-3 and J usage is TRBJ1-1; D is perhaps TRBD1 (5 bases). Looked up from germline, CDR1 is MNHEY and CDR2 is SVGEGT. The CDR3 is made up of 15 amino acids. Trimming removed 5 bases at V and 0 bases at J, with 13 bases between. CDR3 nucleotide sequence: TGTGCCAGCAGTCCGCCAGGGTCTCTGAACACTGAAGCTTTCTTT. Residues: CASSPPGSLNTEAFF.

The chain recombines TRBV3-1 (or the pseudogene TRBV3-2) with TRBJ1-3; D remains ambiguous. The V gene's germline CDR1 is LGHDT and CDR2 YNNKEL (reference sequence). V shed 1 base and J shed 2 bases, with 6 bases lying between them. The length of the CDR3 is 14 residues. The CDR3 region is CASSQGGTGNTIYF. In DNA, the CDR3 is TGTGCCAGCAGCCAAGGTGGCACTGGAAACACCATATATTTT.

The V gene is TRBV18, the J gene TRBJ2-5; 10 nucleotides align to TRBD1. The CDR3 totals 15 residues. CDR1 is KGHSH and CDR2 is LQKENI in the germline V gene. V shed 4 bases, J shed 4 bases, and the junction held 6 bases outside the gene matches. CDR3 loop: CASSLDRGYGETQYF. CDR3 bases: TGTGCCAGCTCACTGGACAGGGGGTATGGAGAGACCCAGTACTTC.

The chain couples TRBV19 to TRBJ2-1; 8 nucleotides line up with TRBD1. Trimming cost V 5 bases and J 4 bases; bases outside gene matches: 4. In germline, CDR1 is LNHDA, CDR2 SQIVND (reference sequence). There are 14 residues in the CDR3. The CDR3 coding sequence is TGTGCCAGTAGTCCAGGGGGCGGGTACAATGAGCAGTTCTTC. Translated: CASSPGGGYNEQFF.

The chain combines TRBV19 with TRBJ1-1; D possibly corresponds to TRBD1 (5 bases). The CDR3 loop spans 15 amino acids. The V gene's germline CDR1 is LNHDA and CDR2 SQIVND (reference sequence). The V and J ends lost 4 bases and 1 base respectively, with 13 bases between them. CDR3 loop: CASSNPRGSNTEAFF. The CDR3 bases are TGTGCCAGTAGTAACCCTCGGGGGTCGAACACTGAAGCTTTCTTT. The full variable domain, in which reference TRBV19 and TRBJ1-1 provide the parts outside the CDR3, is DGGITQSPKYLFRKEGQNVTLSCEQNLNHDAMYWYRQDPGQGLRLIYYSQIVNDFQKGDIAEGYSVSREKKESFPLTVTSAQKNPTAFYLCASSNPRGSNTEAFFGQGTRLTVV.

The chain uses TRBV6-5 and TRBJ2-7; the D gene is possibly TRBD2 (5 bases). Germline CDR1 and CDR2: MNHEY and SVGAGI. The CDR3 sequence is 14 residues long. Trimming took off 4 bases at V and 2 bases at J, with 12 bases between the two ends. The CDR3 DNA reads TGTGCCAGCAGTTCCTCCGGGGTTGCCTACGAGCAGTACTTC. Translating it yields CASSSSGVAYEQYF.

This clone was counted a single time. This sequence joins TRBV3-1 (or the pseudogene TRBV3-2) and TRBJ2-2, with D tentatively TRBD2 (6 bases). V was clipped by 8 bases and J by 6 bases, with 19 bases between them. Germline assignment: CDR1 LGHDT and CDR2 YNNKEL (reference sequence). This CDR3 has 15 residues. The CDR3 spells CASRSWGVEAGELFF. The CDR3 DNA is TGTGCCAGCCGAAGTTGGGGGGTGGAGGCCGGGGAGCTGTTTTTT.

The J gene is TRBJ2-7, the V gene TRBV5-5, with 9 bases that match TRBD2. CDR3 length: 14 residues. The V and J ends lost 5 bases and 0 bases, in that order; junction bases with no gene match: 3. Germline CDR1 is SGHKS and CDR2 is YYEKEE (reference sequence). DNA of the CDR3: TGTGCCAGCAGTCTAGCGGGGTCCTCCTACGAGCAGTACTTC. Its protein is CASSLAGSSYEQYF.

This clone was recorded a few times. The same CDR3 also results from other DNA sequences found in this sample. The rearrangement joins TRBV9 to TRBJ1-2; TRBD1 is a possible D gene (6 bases). The CDR3 consists of 11 residues. The germline V gene encodes CDR1 SGDLS and CDR2 YYNGEE. The V end lost 5 bases, the J end lost 7 bases, and 9 bases lay between the germline ends. The CDR3 here is CASSLRGGYTF. The CDR3 DNA reads as TGTGCCAGCAGTCTCAGGGGTGGCTACACCTTC.

CDR3 loop: CASSYDRGNEKLFF. The CDR3 DNA follows: TGTGCCAGCAGTTACGACAGGGGCAATGAAAAACTGTTTTTT. The genes are TRBV6-5 and TRBJ1-4; 8 positions match TRBD1. Germline lookup yields CDR1 MNHEY and CDR2 SVGAGI. This CDR3 is built from 14 residues. V shed 2 bases and J 5 bases; nucleotides not matched to a gene: 1.